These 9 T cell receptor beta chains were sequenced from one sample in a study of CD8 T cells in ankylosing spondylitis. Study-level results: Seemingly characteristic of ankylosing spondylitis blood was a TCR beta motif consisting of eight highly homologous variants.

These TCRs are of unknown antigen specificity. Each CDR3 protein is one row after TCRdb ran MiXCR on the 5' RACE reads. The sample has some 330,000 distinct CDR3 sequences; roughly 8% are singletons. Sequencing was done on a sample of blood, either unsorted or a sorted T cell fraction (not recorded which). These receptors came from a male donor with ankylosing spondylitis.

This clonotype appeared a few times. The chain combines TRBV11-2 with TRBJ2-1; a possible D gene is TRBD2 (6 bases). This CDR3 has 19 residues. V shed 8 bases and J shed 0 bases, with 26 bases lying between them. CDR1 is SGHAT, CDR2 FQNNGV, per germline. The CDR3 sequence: CASSFGGLGPFFSYNEQFF. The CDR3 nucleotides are TGTGCCAGCTCGTTTGGGGGACTCGGCCCATTCTTCTCCTACAATGAGCAGTTCTTC. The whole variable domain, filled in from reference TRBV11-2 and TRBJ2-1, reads EAGVAQSPRYKIIEKRQSVAFWCNPISGHATLYWYQQILGQGPKLLIQFQNNGVVDDSQLPKDRFSAERLKGVDSTLKIQPAKLEDSAVYLCASSFGGLGPFFSYNEQFFGPGTRLTVL.

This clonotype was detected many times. CDR3 nucleotides: TGTGCCAGCAGTTTAGGTCCGGTTTATAATTCACCCCTCCACTTT. It codes for CASSLGPVYNSPLHF. The V and J genes are TRBV12-3 or TRBV12-4 and TRBJ1-6; no clear D gene. The V end lost 1 base, the J end lost 4 bases, and 8 bases lay between the germline ends. This CDR3 is built from 15 residues.

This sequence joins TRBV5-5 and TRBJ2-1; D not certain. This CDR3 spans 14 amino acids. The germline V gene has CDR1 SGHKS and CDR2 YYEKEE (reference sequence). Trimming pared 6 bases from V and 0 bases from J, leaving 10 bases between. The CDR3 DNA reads TGTGCCAGCAACGACGGTAGCTCCTACAATGAGCAGTTCTTC. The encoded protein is CASNDGSSYNEQFF.

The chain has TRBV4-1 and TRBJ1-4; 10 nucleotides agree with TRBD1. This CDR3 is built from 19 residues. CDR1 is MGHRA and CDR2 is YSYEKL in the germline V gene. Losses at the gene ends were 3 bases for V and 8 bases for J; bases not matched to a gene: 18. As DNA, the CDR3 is TGCGCCAGCAGCCATTTCACCGGGACAGGGGTTCTCGGGAAAGAAAAACTGTTTTTT. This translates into CASSHFTGTGVLGKEKLFF.

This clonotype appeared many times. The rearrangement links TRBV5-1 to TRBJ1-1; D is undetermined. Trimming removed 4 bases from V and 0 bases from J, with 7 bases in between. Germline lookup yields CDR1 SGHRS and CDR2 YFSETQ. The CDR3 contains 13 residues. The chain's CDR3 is CASSREMNTEAFF. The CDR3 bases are TGCGCCAGCAGCAGGGAGATGAACACTGAAGCTTTCTTT.

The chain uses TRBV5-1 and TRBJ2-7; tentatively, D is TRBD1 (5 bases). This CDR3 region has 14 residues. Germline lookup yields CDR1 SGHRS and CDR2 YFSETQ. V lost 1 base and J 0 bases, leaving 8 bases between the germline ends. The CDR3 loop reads CASSLIRDSYEQYF. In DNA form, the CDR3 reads TGCGCCAGCAGCTTGATCAGGGACTCCTACGAGCAGTACTTC.

The DNA for the CDR3 is TGTGCCAGCAGCAAAGCCCAAAAAAGGAGAGTCTTCAATCAGCCCCAGCATTTT. This codes for CASSKAQKRRVFNQPQHF. The chain has TRBV21-1 and TRBJ1-5. TRBV21-1 is a listed pseudogene. CDR3 size: 18 residues.

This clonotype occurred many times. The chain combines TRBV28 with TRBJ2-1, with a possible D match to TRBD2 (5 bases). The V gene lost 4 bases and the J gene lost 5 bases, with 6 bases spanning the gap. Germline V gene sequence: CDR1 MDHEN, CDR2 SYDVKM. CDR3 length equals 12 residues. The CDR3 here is CASSSGNNEQFF. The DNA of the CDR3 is TGTGCCAGCAGTTCGGGGAACAATGAGCAGTTCTTC.

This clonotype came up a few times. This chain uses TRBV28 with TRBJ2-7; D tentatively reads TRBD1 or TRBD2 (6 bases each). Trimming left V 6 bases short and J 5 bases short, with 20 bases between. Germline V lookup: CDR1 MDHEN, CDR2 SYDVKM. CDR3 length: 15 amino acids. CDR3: CASRLGGRVLNEQYF. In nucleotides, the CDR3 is TGTGCCAGCAGATTAGGGGGGCGCGTTCTAAACGAGCAGTACTTC.